This record concerns one T cell receptor (beta chain) sequence. Its antigen is unknown. The record has no base qualities; no much larger clone is one base away. Between the V and J ends, shortened by 6 bases and 0 bases respectively, the junction contains 10 bases. CDR1 and CDR2 (ENHRY, SYGVKD) derive from the germline V gene. From the cysteine through the phenylalanine, the CDR3 covers 14 amino acids. Only the CDR3 DNA is retained, 42 bases long and in frame from the first base. Using the deep immunoSEQ assay, multiplex PCR amplified TCR CDR3 regions from genomic DNA. Genomic DNA extracted from each cell subset was distributed evenly over all wells of several immunoSEQ 96-well plates, and each plate served as one replicate. For sorted subsets, 200 to 250 ng of genomic DNA, equivalent to 25,000 to 35,000 T cell genomes, went into each replicate PCR. Purified libraries were quantified with a Qubit 3.0 fluorometer, sized on a Bioanalyzer 2100, and re-quantified with the KAPA Library Quantification kit. Each immunoSEQ 96-well plate was sequenced on its own single-read 150-cycle Illumina NextSeq 550 flow cell. The study's processing was this. The immunoSEQ output contained only junctional sequences without quality scores, so filtering could not match that applied to full-length reads. To assign V/J genes and CDR3, sequences were annotated against IMGT germline references using PyIR, a Python wrapper for IgBLAST v1.9. Reads were removed for weak V/J assignments (E-value above 1e-6), missing CDR3, stop codons, out-of-frame junctions, or ambiguous translated residues. V3J clonotypes were defined as sequences sharing an identical inferred V gene, J gene, and CDR3 amino acid sequence. Percentage overlap between repertoires was calculated by dividing the number of shared unique clonotypes by the size of the smaller repertoire. Repertoire richness was assessed with RTK rarefaction, the Chao1 estimator, and Recon v2.1 estimates of unobserved clonotypes. For all TCRbeta clonotypes obtained by the gDNA method from several donors, generation probabilities were computed with OLGA. TCRdb limited this immuneACCESS table to in-frame rearrangements with V and J called. A share of clones is missing; checked studies link under half to unresolved V genes, and the rest is unexplained. The D gene and trimming were derived from the DNA, and the V and J assignments and clone size from that table. The sample profile shows around 1.9 million clones; just over 90% of them were found once. About 1.7% of the sample is held by the ten biggest clonotypes.

The sample originates from a study of shared clonotypes between healthy human individuals (dated by TCRdb to 2018 to 2021). With respect to the entire study: The cohort comprised a couple of women and three men aged 18 to 49 years. Per donor, three plates each were used for CD4 naive and CD4 memory, two for CD8 naive, and one for CD8 memory. To estimate repertoire size and how much clonotypes are shared between individuals, the study performed deep sequencing of blood TCR repertoires from about five healthy adults. Libraries were prepared and TCR repertoires were sequenced by different laboratories using diverse techniques, in order to increase sequencing depth and limit assay-specific biases. Each donor's leukapheresis produced roughly between about 0.8 and 8.9 billion PBMCs. What the study reported, not specific to this receptor: Because the study included only a small number of donors, the genetic and exposure-history diversity represented was limited. Naive subsets generally had larger estimated clonotype richness than memory subsets did. Clonotypes shared by all four sorted-subset donors showed higher generation probabilities than non-shared clonotypes. Based on pairwise subsampling, the degree of clonotype sharing among donors was expected to be affected by sequencing depth. Incomplete sequencing was indicated by rarefaction of sorted-subset datasets, despite the large sequencing depth. About 4.5% of naive CD4, 3.5% of naive CD8, approximately 2.2% of memory CD4, and roughly 0.4% of memory CD8 clonotypes were shared across a handful of donors. Sampling was restricted to blood, and TCR repertoires in tissue are likely to differ from TCR repertoires in blood.

CD8 naive samples were CD45RO-negative cells positively selected for CCR7, giving a CD45RA+CCR7+ population that excluded TemRA cells. Donors were healthy HIV-negative adults with no recently reported acute infections or vaccinations. Every donor was a Caucasian adult residing in Nashville, Tennessee, USA. Blood was obtained by leukapheresis, after which PBMCs were separated by Ficoll-Histopaque density gradient centrifugation and cryopreserved in liquid nitrogen vapor phase. Analytical flow cytometry was used to check the purity and quantity of each magnetically sorted T cell population. Genomic DNA was isolated from every sorted fraction and measured by UV absorbance on a Nanodrop 2000c.

The sequence is built from TRBV10-3 and TRBJ2-3; the D gene cannot be resolved reliably. The clonotype was recovered from a man aged 18 to 30 in good health. Some clones in this sample may be carry-over from other donors' samples. Specimen: naive CD8+ T cells from PBMCs. According to the study, the label for this sample's cell subset or site signals: CD45RA+CCR7+. The sequence in DNA is TGTGCCATCAGGGAAGGCGGTAGCACAGATACGCAGTATTTT. Its product reads: CAIREGGSTDTQYF.